This T cell receptor beta chain was retrieved from a study of CXCR3-negative and CXCR3-positive naive CD8 T cells. Researchers reported sorting every CD8+ T cell subset in triplicate, 250,000 to 350,000 cells per sort. Naive CD8+ T cells showed CD45RO-CCR7+CD27+CD95-. All TRB cDNA libraries came from 5' RACE performed with UMI labels. After re-calling the 5' RACE reads, TCRdb lists one entry per CDR3 protein, DNA absent. The table lists around 150,000 distinct CDR3 sequences. Study results and limitations: Naive cells that were CXCR3-positive had more hydrophobic TRB CDR3s (compared with CXCR3-negative naive cells).

Concerning this clonotype: Its antigen is unknown.

The TCR comes from a human donor in good health. Some clones in this sample may be carry-over from other donors' samples. Specimen: naive CXCR3+ CD8+ T cells from blood. Subset here: CD45RO-CCR7+CD27+CD95- naive CD8+ T cells expressing CXCR3 (TNR3+).

The CDR3: CATGTSTTDTQYF. The rearrangement joins TRBV15 to TRBJ2-3. Germline assignment: CDR1 LNHNV and CDR2 YYDKDF (reference sequence). This CDR3 comprises 13 residues.